Below are 7 T cell receptor beta chains sequenced from a single sample in a study of T cell responses to AZD1222 COVID-19 vaccine (TCRdb year 2021). Read against the paper, the sample's time point label means: baseline before first vaccination. Library generation was performed with the immunoSEQ multiplex PCR assay. As stored in TCRdb, this immuneACCESS dataset retains in-frame rearrangements with V and J assigned. A fraction of the clones does not appear; measured against another copy, unresolved V genes explain less than half of the discrepancy, and the remainder lacks a known reason. The sample has approximately 180,000 clones on record, 88% of them singletons. The top ten hold around 7.9% of the sample. The sequencing used peripheral blood, collected on day 0 of AZD1222 vaccination. These receptor sequences come from an adult in good health.

V gene TRBV5-8 combines with J gene TRBJ2-7; D unresolved. CDR1 is SGHTS and CDR2 is YDEGEE in the germline V gene. Trimming shortened V by 4 bases and J by 7 bases, and 9 bases separated the two germline ends. CDR3 size: 11 residues. CDR3 sequence (DNA): TGTGCCAGCAGCCGGCGTAGGGAGCAGTACTTC. Protein: CASSRRREQYF.

V usage is TRBV7-2 and J usage is TRBJ2-7, with 10 bases identical to TRBD1. The V segment lost 3 bases and the J segment 1 base; nucleotides outside the gene matches: 6. The CDR3 runs to 16 residues. Per germline, CDR1 SGHTA and CDR2 FQGNSA. CDR3 sequence: CASSFGGQGLSYEQYF. As DNA, the CDR3 is TGTGCCAGCAGCTTTGGGGGACAGGGGTTATCCTACGAGCAGTACTTC.

About this clone: The sample holds other DNA sequences that translate to the same CDR3. The rearrangement joins TRBV18 to TRBJ2-2; weak D call: TRBD1 (6 bases). Between the trimmed V and J ends, which lost 2 bases and 0 bases, there was a span of 7 bases. The germline V gene encodes CDR1 KGHSH and CDR2 LQKENI. The CDR3 length is 15 residues. CDR3 sequence reads: CASSPTGTNTGELFF. The DNA for the CDR3 is TGTGCCAGCTCACCAACAGGGACGAACACCGGGGAGCTGTTTTTT.

This rearrangement joins TRBV2 to TRBJ2-7; 9 bases map to TRBD1. There are 16 residues in the CDR3. The J segment lost 0 bases and the V segment lost 6 bases, leaving 9 bases of the junction unmatched. Germline V gives CDR1 SNHLY, CDR2 FYNNEI. The CDR3 nucleotides are TGTGCCAGCAGCGGCCGTGGGGACAGGGTCTCCTACGAGCAGTACTTC. Translating it yields CASSGRGDRVSYEQYF.

The V call is TRBV27, the J call TRBJ1-2, with D possibly matching TRBD1 (5 bases). V was cut by 2 bases and J by 4 bases, with 11 bases left in between. From germline, CDR1 is MNHEY and CDR2 SMNVEV (reference sequence). This CDR3 region has 14 residues. The CDR3 DNA sequence: TGTGCCAGCAGTTTAGGGCAGGGACGCTATGGCTACACCTTC. Its protein product is CASSLGQGRYGYTF.

CDR3 protein: CASSFKETQYF. CDR3 DNA sequence: TGTGCCAGCAGTTTCAAGGAGACCCAGTACTTC. The chain has TRBV12-3 or TRBV12-4 and TRBJ2-5; D not resolved. This CDR3 is 11 amino acids long. Deletions cut 3 bases from V and 5 bases from J, with 4 bases between.

The chain links TRBV7-9 to TRBJ1-4, with D tentatively TRBD1 (5 bases). Trimming shortened V by 5 bases and J by 7 bases, and 14 bases separated the two germline ends. In germline, CDR1 is SEHNR, CDR2 FQNEAQ (reference sequence). The CDR3 consists of 14 residues. For the CDR3, the DNA is TGTGCCAGCAGCCCGACGTCAGGGCGTGAAAAACTGTTTTTT. Protein product: CASSPTSGREKLFF.